This T cell receptor (beta chain) was sequenced during a study of CD8+ T cells in alopecia areata. To note about this clone: Its antigen is still unknown.

Reverse transcription of extracted RNA yielded cDNA, which provided the sequencing template. Measured with immunoSEQ multiplex PCR; TCRdb has only the in-frame clones, and not every one. The sample holds 30,000 to 35,000 clones, 55% seen once. Study outcomes and limitations: Lesional scalp exceeded normal scalp in clonality, especially in alopecia totalis/universalis. Possibly as an HLA-related effect, TCR sharing across patients appeared less clear than in mice.

Per the germline V gene, CDR1 is SGHRS and CDR2 is YFSETQ. V lost 1 base and J 6 bases, leaving 22 bases between the germline ends. The CDR3 is made up of 17 amino acids. The chain employs TRBV5-1 and TRBJ2-5; D not resolved. This TCR was sampled from a human donor with alopecia areata. Input material: NKG2D-high CD8+ T cells sorted from blood. This CDR3 is CASSLIGEATTRKTQYF. CDR3 nucleotide sequence: TGCGCCAGCAGCTTGATTGGTGAGGCCACGACCCGCAAGACCCAGTACTTC.